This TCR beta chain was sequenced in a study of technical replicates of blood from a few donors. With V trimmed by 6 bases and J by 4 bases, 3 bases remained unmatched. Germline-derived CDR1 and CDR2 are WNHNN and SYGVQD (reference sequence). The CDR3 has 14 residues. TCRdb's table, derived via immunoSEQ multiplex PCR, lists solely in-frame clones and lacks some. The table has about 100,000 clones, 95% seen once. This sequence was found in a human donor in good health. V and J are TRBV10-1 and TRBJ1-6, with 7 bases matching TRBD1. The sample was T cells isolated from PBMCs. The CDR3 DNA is TGCGCCAGCAGCGGGGGACAGTATAATTCACCCCTCCACTTT. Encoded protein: CASSGGQYNSPLHF.